Listed below are T cell receptor beta chains from one sample, sequenced in a study of cytomegalovirus exposure and HLA in healthy donors. TCRdb's copy holds only in-frame clones and misses some; the assay was immunoSEQ multiplex PCR. The sample records more than 95,000 clones, roughly 82% being singletons. Sample: PBMCs. The receptors come from a woman aged 55-70 years in good health and CMV-seropositive. Each CDR3 is given with its conserved first and last residue. The D gene is left open where the match is weak. Some rows have no size entry. The others give once, few or many, or a class for an expanded clone.

>TRBV4-2|NA|TRBJ2-7|14|NA
CASSQSRGGNEQYF
TGTGCCAGCAGCCAAAGTCGGGGAGGCAACGAGCAGTACTTC
>TRBV6-5|NA|TRBJ1-2|14|NA
CASSYGRGANGYTF
TGTGCCAGCAGTTACGGTCGGGGGGCCAATGGCTACACCTTC
>TRBV2|once|TRBJ1-2|14|NA
CASREEARYYGYTF
TGTGCCAGCAGAGAGGAGGCTCGCTACTATGGCTACACCTTC
>TRBV28|NA|TRBJ1-1|15|NA
CASNGGGGQNTEAFF
TGTGCCAGCAACGGGGGAGGGGGTCAGAACACTGAAGCTTTCTTT
>TRBV7-8|NA|TRBJ2-7|17|TRBD2
CASSLRTSGSTFYEQYF
TGTGCCAGCAGCTTAAGAACTAGCGGGAGTACCTTTTACGAGCAGTACTTC
>TRBV7-2|NA|TRBJ2-1|15|NA
CASSLVSGNSNEQFF
TGTGCCAGCAGCTTAGTGTCAGGGAATTCGAATGAGCAGTTCTTC
>TRBV2|NA|TRBJ2-5|12|NA
CASSAGRETQYF
TGTGCCAGCAGTGCTGGCAGAGAGACCCAGTACTTC
>TRBV7-9|NA|TRBJ1-2|17|NA
CASSQPGVQVTSGGYTF
TGTGCCAGCAGCCAACCGGGGGTCCAGGTAACCTCCGGGGGCTACACCTTC
>TRBV9|once|TRBJ2-2|16|TRBD1
CASSEYDRGYAGELFF
TGTGCCAGCAGCGAGTACGACAGGGGGTACGCCGGGGAGCTGTTTTTT
>TRBV25-1|NA|TRBJ1-2|13|TRBD1
CASSARDRGKVYF
TGTGCCAGCAGTGCCCGGGACAGGGGGAAGGTGTACTTC
>TRBV7-2|NA|TRBJ2-7|14|TRBD2
CASSSLASGYEQYF
TGTGCCAGCAGCTCCCTGGCTAGCGGGTACGAGCAGTACTTC
>TRBV30|NA|TRBJ1-5|16|TRBD1
CAWTKQGFEVSQPQHF
TGTGCCTGGACCAAACAGGGGTTTGAGGTTAGTCAGCCCCAGCATTTT
>TRBV5-1|NA|TRBJ2-5|15|TRBD1
CASSSTGGESETQYF
TGCGCCAGCAGCTCCACAGGGGGCGAGTCGGAGACCCAGTACTTC
>TRBV5-1|once|TRBJ1-2|14|TRBD1
CASSLKTGGYGYTF
TGCGCCAGCAGCTTGAAGACAGGGGGATATGGCTACACCTTC
>TRBV10-3|few|TRBJ2-7|15|TRBD1
CAIGAGTGGRYEQYF
TGTGCCATCGGGGCCGGGACAGGGGGTCGGTACGAGCAGTACTTC
>TRBV7-6|NA|TRBJ1-3|15|NA
CASSLSGGGGNTIYF
TGTGCCAGCAGCTTATCGGGGGGAGGAGGAAACACCATATATTTT
>TRBV4-3|NA|TRBJ2-7|19|TRBD2
CASSQVRVFPSGISYEQYF
TGCGCCAGCAGCCAAGTCCGGGTGTTCCCTAGCGGTATCTCCTACGAGCAGTACTTC
>TRBV5-4|NA|TRBJ1-6|14|NA
CASSSYRYNSPLHF
TGTGCCAGCAGCTCGTACAGATATAATTCACCCCTCCACTTT
>TRBV25-1|once|TRBJ2-1|18|NA
CASSELTNWGRNLDEQFF
TGTGCCAGCAGTGAATTAACCAACTGGGGCAGGAACTTGGATGAGCAGTTCTTC
>TRBV19|NA|TRBJ1-4|17|NA
CASSIREGTRLREKLFF
TGTGCCAGTAGTATTCGGGAGGGGACACGGCTGCGTGAAAAACTGTTTTTT
>TRBV29-1|NA|TRBJ1-1|13|TRBD1
CSVETGRNTEAFF
TGCAGCGTTGAGACAGGGAGGAACACTGAAGCTTTCTTT
>TRBV19|NA|TRBJ1-2|14|TRBD1
CASSPEQGAVGYTF
TGTGCCAGTAGCCCCGAACAGGGGGCTGTTGGCTACACCTTC
>TRBV7-2|NA|TRBJ2-1|14|TRBD2
CASSLTSGRSEQFF
TGTGCCAGCAGCTTAACTAGCGGGAGAAGTGAGCAGTTCTTC
>TRBV10-1|NA|TRBJ2-1|15|TRBD2
CASGEKREATNEQFF
TGCGCCAGCGGGGAAAAGCGGGAGGCCACCAATGAGCAGTTCTTC
>TRBV5-1|NA|TRBJ1-1|15|NA
CASSDGQTTNTEAFF
TGCGCCAGCAGCGACGGACAGACTACGAACACTGAAGCTTTCTTT
>TRBV7-2|once|TRBJ2-3|15|TRBD1
CASSRTGSRTDTQYF
TGTGCCAGCAGCAGGACAGGGTCTCGTACAGATACGCAGTATTTT
>TRBV5-1|NA|TRBJ1-4|17|TRBD1
CASSPGQGSMANEKLFF
TGCGCCAGCAGCCCCGGACAGGGGAGTATGGCTAATGAAAAACTGTTTTTT
>TRBV27|NA|TRBJ2-1|16|TRBD2
CASSTGPSGTYNEQFF
TGTGCCAGCAGTACCGGACCTAGCGGAACTTACAATGAGCAGTTCTTC
>TRBV27|NA|TRBJ2-1|15|TRBD2
CASSSQRGVYNEQFF
TGTGCCAGCAGTTCCCAGCGGGGGGTATACAATGAGCAGTTCTTC
>TRBV7-3|NA|TRBJ2-1|15|TRBD2
CASSLRTSGYNEQFF
TGTGCCAGCAGCTTAAGGACTAGCGGTTACAATGAGCAGTTCTTC
>TRBV15|NA|TRBJ1-5|15|NA
CATADQRGSNQPQHF
TGTGCCACCGCAGACCAGCGGGGTAGCAATCAGCCCCAGCATTTT
>TRBV4-1|NA|TRBJ1-1|15|TRBD1
CASSQATGVNTEAFF
TGCGCCAGCAGCCAGGCGACAGGGGTGAACACTGAAGCTTTCTTT
>TRBV27|NA|TRBJ1-1|11|NA
CASGGKPEAFF
TGTGCCAGCGGGGGGAAGCCTGAAGCTTTCTTT
>TRBV7-9|NA|TRBJ2-1|14|TRBD2
CASSFGTTYNEQFF
TGTGCCAGCAGCTTCGGGACTACCTACAATGAGCAGTTCTTC
>TRBV27|NA|TRBJ1-6|14|NA
CASSQNNYNSPLHF
TGTGCCAGCAGCCAGAACAATTATAATTCACCCCTCCACTTT
>TRBV9|once|TRBJ1-2|14|NA
CASSSSISTDGYTF
TGTGCCAGCAGCTCCTCAATATCGACAGACGGCTACACCTTC
>TRBV7-3|NA|TRBJ2-7|13|NA
CASSKYSSYEQYF
TGTGCCAGCAGCAAGTACAGCTCCTACGAGCAGTACTTC
>TRBV7-2|NA|TRBJ1-4|15|NA
CASSLDGQVRSKLFF
TGTGCCAGCAGCTTAGATGGTCAGGTTAGGTCGAAACTGTTTTTT
>TRBV7-9|NA|TRBJ2-1|15|TRBD2
CASSHTSGPYNEQFF
TGTGCCAGCAGTCACACTAGCGGCCCCTACAATGAGCAGTTCTTC
>TRBV30|NA|TRBJ1-5|13|TRBD1
CAWSPTGHQPQHF
TGTGCCTGGAGTCCGACAGGGCATCAGCCCCAGCATTTT
>TRBV7-2|NA|TRBJ2-7|14|TRBD1
CASSLAQGAFEQYF
TGTGCCAGCAGCTTAGCGCAGGGGGCATTCGAGCAGTACTTC
>TRBV18|NA|TRBJ2-2|15|TRBD1
CASSPGDSNTGELFF
TGTGCCAGCTCACCAGGGGACAGTAACACCGGGGAGCTGTTTTTT
>TRBV5-4|NA|TRBJ2-7|18|TRBD2
CASSPSKIVGLALYEQYF
TGTGCCAGCAGCCCGTCTAAAATTGTCGGACTAGCCCTCTACGAGCAGTACTTC
>TRBV6-5|once|TRBJ1-6|15|TRBD1
CASSLTGQLNSPLHF
TGTGCCAGCAGCCTCACGGGACAGTTAAACTCACCCCTCCACTTT
>TRBV30|NA|TRBJ1-3|15|NA
CAWSVTGISGNTIYF
TGTGCCTGGAGCGTAACAGGTATCTCTGGAAACACCATATATTTT
>TRBV7-7|NA|TRBJ2-5|18|TRBD2
CASSLVPGGGAVWETQYF
TGTGCTAGCAGCTTAGTCCCCGGCGGGGGGGCGGTTTGGGAGACCCAGTACTTC
>TRBV5-4|NA|TRBJ1-4|17|TRBD1
CASSVHFDRGRNEKLFF
TGTGCCAGCAGCGTACACTTTGACAGGGGGAGAAATGAAAAACTGTTTTTT
>TRBV27|NA|TRBJ2-1|13|NA
CASRKQGGNEQFF
TGTGCCAGCAGAAAACAGGGGGGGAATGAGCAGTTCTTC
>TRBV7-2|once|TRBJ2-3|16|TRBD1
CASRGLGQGVADTQYF
TGTGCCAGCAGGGGGCTGGGACAGGGGGTGGCAGATACGCAGTATTTT
>TRBV4-3|NA|TRBJ2-1|15|NA
CASSQQGSSYNEQFF
TGCGCCAGCAGCCAACAGGGGTCCTCCTACAATGAGCAGTTCTTC
>TRBV7-2|NA|TRBJ1-1|15|TRBD1
CASSGQGLSLAEAFF
TGTGCCAGCTCGGGACAGGGCCTCTCTTTAGCTGAAGCTTTCTTT